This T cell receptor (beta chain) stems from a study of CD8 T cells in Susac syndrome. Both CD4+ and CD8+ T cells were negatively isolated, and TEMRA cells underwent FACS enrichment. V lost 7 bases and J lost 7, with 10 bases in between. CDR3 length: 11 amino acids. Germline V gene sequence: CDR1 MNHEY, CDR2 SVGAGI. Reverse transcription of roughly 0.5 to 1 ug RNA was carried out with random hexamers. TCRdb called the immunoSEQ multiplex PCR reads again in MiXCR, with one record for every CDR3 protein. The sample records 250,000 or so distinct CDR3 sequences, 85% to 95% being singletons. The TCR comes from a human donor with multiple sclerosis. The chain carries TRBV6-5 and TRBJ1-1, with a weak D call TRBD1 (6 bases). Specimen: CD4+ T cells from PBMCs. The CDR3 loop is CASNRGSEAFF. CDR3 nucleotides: TGTGCCAGCAATAGGGGGAGTGAAGCTTTCTTT.